One TCR beta chain is described in this entry. This specimen belongs to a study of blood T cell repertoires in COVID-19. Looking at the study overall: Some COVID-19 samples were acute and others convalescent; all came from the United States, Italy and Spain.

Germline V gives CDR1 SEHNR, CDR2 FQNEAQ (reference sequence). CDR3 size: 17 residues. The V segment lost 7 bases and the J segment 1 base; nucleotides outside the gene matches: 12. Assay used: immunoSEQ multiplex PCR; TCRdb lists only in-frame clones, some missing. The data show a few hundred thousand clones, with 81% seen just once and approximately 1% held by the top ten. The receptor was derived from a human donor with acute or convalescent COVID-19. The donor label of this sample is uncertain. V gene TRBV7-9 combines with J gene TRBJ1-1; 10 bases are a match to TRBD1. Sequencing was carried out using peripheral blood. In DNA, the CDR3 is TGTGCCAGCAAATACGACAGGGGGCGCGTAAGGAACACTGAAGCTTTCTTT. Translation: CASKYDRGRVRNTEAFF.